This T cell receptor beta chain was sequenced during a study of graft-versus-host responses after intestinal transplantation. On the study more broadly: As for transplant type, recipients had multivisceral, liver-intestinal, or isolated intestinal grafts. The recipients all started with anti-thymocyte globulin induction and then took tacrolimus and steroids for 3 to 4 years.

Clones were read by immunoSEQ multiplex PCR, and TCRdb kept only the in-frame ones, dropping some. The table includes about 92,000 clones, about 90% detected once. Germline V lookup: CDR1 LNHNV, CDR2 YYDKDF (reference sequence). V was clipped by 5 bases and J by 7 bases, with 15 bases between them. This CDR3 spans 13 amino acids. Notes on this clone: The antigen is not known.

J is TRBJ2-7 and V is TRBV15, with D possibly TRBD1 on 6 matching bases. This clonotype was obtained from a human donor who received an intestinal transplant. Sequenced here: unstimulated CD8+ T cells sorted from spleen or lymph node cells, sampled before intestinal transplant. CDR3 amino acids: CATSDARTAEQYF. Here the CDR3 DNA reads TGTGCCACCAGCGACGCCAGGACAGCAGAGCAGTACTTC.